One TCR beta chain is described in this entry. Its antigen remains unidentified. No much larger clonotype is one base removed from it; base qualities were not supplied. Genomic DNA was extracted from sorted cells with the QIAGEN DNeasy Blood and Tissue Kit for TCRbeta CDR3 sequencing. High-throughput TCRbeta CDR3 sequencing was carried out commercially through immunoSEQ, with PCR amplification with bias correction and internal controls included. The published analysis was carried out like this. Unique productive TCRbeta sequences were defined by CDR3 nucleotide sequence where primers matched, and otherwise by CDR3 amino acid sequence together with Vbeta and Jbeta genes. A sequence was defined as donor-reactive if the sequence was expanded at least 5-fold in CFSE-low cells compared with unstimulated cells and had a frequency of at least 0.01% in CFSE-low cells. Repertoire divergence was quantified by Jensen-Shannon divergence using the top 100 TCRbeta sequences ranked by frequency. For samples with multiple sequencing runs, sorting error was corrected separately for each run before the runs were pooled. TCRdb re-hosts the immuneACCESS table, in-frame sequences only. Its copies lack some clones; in the studies checked, an unresolved V gene accounts for under half of them, and the cause for the rest is not known. D and trimming come from the DNA, and the V and J calls and clone size come from that table. Here the sample has about 18,000 clones; about two thirds occur a single time. Clones ranked in the top ten supply under 4% of the sample.

As encoded in the germline V gene, CDR1 is MDHEN while CDR2 is SYDVKM. The V end gives up 5 bases and the J end 0 bases, leaving 8 bases in the junction not matched to a gene. The CDR3 measures 16 amino acids from cysteine to phenylalanine. Only CDR3 DNA remains: 48 bases, in frame from the first base. This record comes from a study of Tregs in tolerant kidney transplant recipients (dated 2019 in TCRdb). Notes on the research overall: Additional Treg samples were obtained from a roughly three-day mixed lymphocyte reaction with belatacept, with some samples followed by a roughly five-day donor restimulation, before recipient CD4+CD25+CD127- cells were sorted. The study applied TCRbeta sequencing to find donor-specific regulatory T cells before combined kidney and bone marrow transplantation and then followed those same cells after transplant. During sorting of primary belatacept mixed lymphocyte reaction cultures, recipient cells were distinguished from donor cells with antibodies. TCRbeta repertoire sequencing was used in a few healthy controls to compare several ways of expanding Tregs specific for an allogeneic donor. Overall results and qualifications from the work: Biological reproducibility was not directly assessed, although technical replication error appeared to be minimal. The most biologically relevant and donor-specific TCRbeta repertoire appeared to be identified by expanding Tregs with activated donor B cells. The study was constrained by small patient numbers, and validation of the findings is required in larger populations and under other immunosuppression protocols.

Blood from healthy controls was obtained either as purchased buffy coats or from healthy volunteers. Healthy control blood was processed to PBMCs by Ficoll density gradient and cryopreserved, and patient PBMCs were collected before and after transplant. Sequencing was carried out using Tregs from blood cultured with allogeneic cells. The rearrangement joined TRBV28 to TRBJ2-3, with TRBD1 identical over 7 junction bases. The receptor's source is a human donor in good health. The nucleotides are TGTGCCAGCAGTAAACACAGGGGTCGGAGCACAGATACGCAGTATTTT. This sequence encodes CASSKHRGRSTDTQYF. Reference TRBV28 and TRBJ2-3 genes cover what lies past the CDR3, so the full variable domain is DVKVTQSSRYLVKRTGEKVFLECVQDMDHENMFWYRQDPGLGLRLIYFSYDVKMKEKGDIPEGYSVSREKKERFSLILESASTNQTSMYLCASSKHRGRSTDTQYFGPGTRLTVL.